Following are 20 T cell receptor beta chains from one sample sequenced in a study of T cells in Graves' hyperthyroidism and ophthalmopathy. The TCR beta CDR3 regions underwent amplification using RNA transcripts as the source. During a first-round RT-PCR of the TCR CDR3, the HTBI primer set was used. TCRdb redid the calling of the multiplex PCR reads with MiXCR, one entry per CDR3 protein. The sample yields about 420,000 distinct CDR3 sequences, 15% to 19% seen once. The specimen was blood. The receptor source for this set is a woman under 30 with Graves' hyperthyroidism.

This clonotype appeared many times. CDR3 sequence (DNA): TGCAGTGCCGGGCGGGGGCCTAATGAAAAACTGTTTTTT. This gives the protein CSAGRGPNEKLFF. This chain links TRBV20-1 with TRBJ1-4; a weak D match, TRBD1 (6 bases). This CDR3 comprises 13 residues. From germline, CDR1 is DFQATT and CDR2 SNEGSKA (reference sequence). Trimming shortened V by 6 bases and J by 3 bases, and 11 bases separated the two germline ends.

In its sample, this clonotype was seen many times. In DNA form, the CDR3 reads TGTGCCAGCAGCTTAATTACGGGCGGGGAGCAGTTCTTC. Translating gives CASSLITGGEQFF. V and J are TRBV7-3 and TRBJ2-1; a weak D match, TRBD2 (5 bases). V lost 1 base and J lost 10, with 11 bases in between. This CDR3 has 13 residues. In germline, CDR1 is SGHTA, CDR2 FQGTGA.

This clonotype was seen only a few times. The genes are TRBV6-6 and TRBJ2-3; 7 positions agree with TRBD1. Germline V gene data show CDR1 as MNHNY and CDR2 as SVGAGI (reference sequence). The CDR3 is made up of 15 amino acids. With V trimmed by 2 bases and J by 1 base, 3 bases remained unmatched. The CDR3 loop is CASSYQGVGTDTQYF. The CDR3, as DNA: TGTGCCAGCAGTTACCAGGGGGTAGGCACAGATACGCAGTATTTT.

Many counts were recorded for this clonotype. The genes are TRBV24-1 and TRBJ2-3; TRBD2 agrees at 14 bases. Germline CDR1 reads KGHDR; CDR2 reads SFDVKD. This CDR3 spans 16 amino acids. Losses at the gene ends were 3 bases for V and 5 bases for J; bases not matched to a gene: 3. The CDR3 nucleotides read TGTGCCACCAGTGATGACGGACTAGCGGGAGGAGATACGCAGTATTTT. The encoded protein is CATSDDGLAGGDTQYF.

This clonotype came up many times. The junction differs from germline at one of its ends, possibly a read error. The chain recombines TRBV10-3 with TRBJ2-1, with TRBD2 identical over 9 bases. This CDR3 is built from 16 residues. From germline, CDR1 is ENHRY and CDR2 SYGVKD. The CDR3 DNA sequence: TGTGCCATCAAGTCTAGCGGGACTGGTTCCTCCAATGAGCAGTTCTTC. This codes for CAIKSSGTGSSNEQFF.

This clonotype came up many times. This sequence joins TRBV7-9 and TRBJ1-2; D is perhaps TRBD1 (5 bases). Germline lookup yields CDR1 SEHNR and CDR2 FQNEAQ (reference sequence). The CDR3 is 12 residues long. Trimming took 5 bases from V and 7 from J, leaving 11 bases between them. The CDR3 sequence is CASSPGFSGYTF. CDR3 DNA sequence: TGTGCCAGCAGCCCAGGGTTTAGTGGCTACACCTTC. Complete variable domain (other parts from reference TRBV7-9 and TRBJ1-2): DTGVSQNPRHKITKRGQNVTFRCDPISEHNRLYWYRQTLGQGPEFLTYFQNEAQLEKSRLLSDRFSAERPKGSFSTLEIQRTEQGDSAMYLCASSPGFSGYTFGSGTRLTVV.

This clonotype has at least ten counts. The CDR3 region is CSATADSTDTQYF. Here the CDR3 DNA reads TGCAGTGCTACAGCGGATAGCACAGATACGCAGTATTTT. V usage is TRBV20-1 and J usage is TRBJ2-3; tentative D call: TRBD2 (5 bases). The CDR3 runs 13 residues. In germline, CDR1 is DFQATT, CDR2 SNEGSKA (reference sequence). Trimming cost V 4 bases and J 0 bases, with 8 bases left between them.

This chain connects TRBV2 to TRBJ2-7; D might be TRBD1 (5 bases). V lost 4 bases and J 0 bases, leaving 13 bases between the germline ends. The CDR3 has 15 amino acids. Looked up from germline, CDR1 is SNHLY and CDR2 is FYNNEI. The CDR3 region has the DNA TGTGCCAGCAGTGGGACAAGTGGGTTCTCCTACGAGCAGTACTTC. Translating gives CASSGTSGFSYEQYF.

The CDR3 is CSVKGPDQWETQYF. The DNA of the CDR3 is TGCAGCGTTAAAGGGCCGGACCAATGGGAGACCCAGTACTTC. The chain employs TRBV29-1 and TRBJ2-5; D gene ambiguous. The CDR3 covers 14 residues. Between the trimmed V and J ends, which lost 5 bases and 5 bases, there was a span of 18 bases. Germline assignment: CDR1 SQVTM and CDR2 ANQGSEA.

This clonotype occurred a few times. The chain links TRBV9 to TRBJ2-2, with D perhaps matching TRBD2 (6 bases). The germline V and J ends were trimmed by 0 bases and 4 bases, with 7 bases remaining between them. Per the germline V gene, CDR1 is SGDLS and CDR2 is YYNGEE. CDR3 size: 14 residues. The CDR3 is CASSVVEGTGELFF. CDR3 coding DNA: TGTGCCAGCAGCGTAGTGGAGGGCACCGGGGAGCTGTTTTTT. Using reference TRBV9 and TRBJ2-2 for the parts outside the CDR3, the full variable domain is DSGVTQTPKHLITATGQRVTLRCSPRSGDLSVYWYQQSLDQGLQFLIQYYNGEERAKGNILERFSAQQFPDLHSELNLSSLELGDSALYFCASSVVEGTGELFFGEGSRLTVL.

This clonotype has ten or more counts. The rearrangement joins TRBV7-9 to TRBJ1-1, with 9 bases fitting TRBD1. The junction had 5 bases not matched to a gene; V was cut back by 5 bases and J by 4 bases. The CDR3 loop spans 14 amino acids. Germline V lookup: CDR1 SEHNR, CDR2 FQNEAQ (reference sequence). The CDR3 DNA reads TGTGCCAGCAGCCCCGGGACAGGGCGCACTGAAGCTTTCTTT. It is translated as CASSPGTGRTEAFF.

Concerning this clonotype: Just one base apart from a much larger clone, this may be a read error. This chain uses TRBV19 with TRBJ1-1; weak D call: TRBD1 (5 bases). This CDR3 is 16 amino acids long. Germline V gene sequence: CDR1 LNHDA, CDR2 SQIVND (reference sequence). The ends were cut back, 7 bases at V and 4 bases at J, with 22 bases in the middle. The DNA for the CDR3 is TGTGCCAGTACCGTGGGGGACTACATTAGTAGCACTGAAGCTTTCTTT. This encodes CASTVGDYISSTEAFF.

This clonotype has a handful of counts. The CDR3 is CASRQTQGNGNTIYF. The CDR3 DNA reads as TGTGCCAGCAGGCAAACACAGGGGAACGGAAACACCATATATTTT. The chain is built from TRBV6-2 or TRBV6-3 and TRBJ1-3; TRBD1 matches at 7 bases. Unmatched junction bases numbered 9, after V lost 6 bases and J lost 4 bases. The CDR3 length is 15 residues. Germline CDR1 is MNHEY and CDR2 is SVGEGT.

This clonotype was seen repeatedly, ten times or more. V gene TRBV5-6 combines with J gene TRBJ1-4; a weak D match, TRBD1 (6 bases). The length of the CDR3 is 15 residues. Trimming shortened V by 5 bases and J by 3 bases, and 14 bases separated the two germline ends. CDR1 and CDR2 from the germline V gene are SGHDT and YYEEEE. This chain's CDR3 is CASSSTGRANEKLFF. CDR3 DNA sequence: TGTGCCAGCAGTTCTACAGGGAGGGCTAATGAAAAACTGTTTTTT.

This clonotype has at least ten counts. CDR3 bases: TGCAGTGCAAGCTCGACTAGCGACACCTACGAGCAGTACTTC. Protein sequence: CSASSTSDTYEQYF. J is TRBJ2-7 and V is TRBV20-1; 8 bases map to TRBD2. The CDR3 loop spans 14 amino acids. In germline, CDR1 is DFQATT, CDR2 SNEGSKA (reference sequence). The V and J ends lost 6 bases and 2 bases, in that order; junction bases with no gene match: 9.

The rearrangement joins TRBV5-4 to TRBJ2-7, with D maybe TRBD2 (6 bases). Trimming removed 3 bases from V and 2 bases from J, with 12 bases in between. Looked up from germline, CDR1 is SGHNT and CDR2 is YYREEE (reference sequence). The CDR3 consists of 14 residues. The CDR3 loop is CASSSGTLPYEQYF. The CDR3 bases are TGTGCCAGCAGCTCCGGGACTTTGCCCTACGAGCAGTACTTC.

This clonotype was seen repeatedly, ten times or more. J is TRBJ1-5 and V is TRBV7-9; 9 bases are shared with TRBD1. V shed 6 bases, J shed 5 bases, and the junction held 5 bases outside the gene matches. The germline CDR1 and CDR2 sequences are SEHNR and FQNEAQ (reference sequence). This CDR3 region has 14 residues. Here the CDR3 reads CASRRTGEDQPQHF. DNA for the CDR3: TGTGCCAGCAGGCGGACAGGGGAGGATCAGCCCCAGCATTTT.

There are a few counts of this clonotype. The gene calls are TRBV29-1 and TRBJ1-2; no clear D. Looked up from germline, CDR1 is SQVTM and CDR2 is ANQGSEA. This CDR3 has 14 residues. Trimming took off 0 bases at V and 6 bases at J, with 14 bases between the two ends. CDR3: CSVEDRKGWDGYTF. DNA of the CDR3: TGCAGCGTTGAAGATCGGAAAGGGTGGGATGGCTACACCTTC.

V and J are TRBV28 and TRBJ2-1; 9 bases are shared with TRBD2. Losses at the gene ends were 5 bases for V and 9 bases for J; bases not matched to a gene: 8. The CDR3 contains 14 residues. CDR1 and CDR2 from the germline V gene are MDHEN and SYDVKM. The CDR3 DNA reads as TGTGCCAGCAGTGCGGGACTAGCAGGTGGTGAGCAGTTCTTC. The encoded protein is CASSAGLAGGEQFF.

This clonotype occurred many times. The chain joins TRBV19 to TRBJ1-2, with unresolved D. This CDR3 contains 13 residues. V lost 1 base and J lost 4, with 7 bases in between. Germline assignment: CDR1 LNHDA and CDR2 SQIVND (reference sequence). The CDR3: CASSIAGVYGYTF. CDR3 coding DNA: TGTGCCAGTAGTATAGCCGGGGTCTATGGCTACACCTTC.